Below, 30 T cell receptor beta chains from the same sample are listed, as sequenced in a study of beta chain features in type 1 diabetes. Findings and limits, study-wide: For Type 1 diabetes patients, all four CD4+ subsets carried TCRB CDR3s that were moderately but significantly shorter.

No cognate antigen is known for these TCRs. Expressed TCRB transcripts got sequenced, as all isolated RNA was reverse transcribed. TCRdb's copy holds only in-frame clones and misses some; the assay was immunoSEQ multiplex PCR. The profile shows about 340,000 clones, approximately 9.7% of them singletons. The sequencing input was central memory CD4+ T cells from blood. The receptors were gathered from a man aged 25-40 years with type 1 diabetes.

This clone has more than one count but fewer than ten. V gene TRBV10-1 combines with J gene TRBJ2-2; D unresolved. The V end was cut by 2 bases, the J end by 5 bases, with 3 bases between. This CDR3 is built from 12 residues. Germline CDR1 and CDR2: WNHNN and SYGVQD (reference sequence). The CDR3: CASSEQTGELFF. In DNA, the CDR3 is TGCGCCAGCAGTGAGCAAACCGGGGAGCTGTTTTTT.

This chain uses TRBV4-3 with TRBJ2-3; D is unclear. The CDR3 is 12 residues long. Trimming took 3 bases from V and 5 from J, leaving 6 bases between them. Per germline, CDR1 LGHNA and CDR2 YSLEER. Written as DNA, the CDR3 is TGCGCCAGCAGCCAGTTGGGAGATACGCAGTATTTT. It is translated as CASSQLGDTQYF.

This clone was recorded many times. The V call is TRBV10-3, the J call TRBJ2-7, with D tentatively TRBD1 or TRBD2 (5 bases each). Per germline, CDR1 ENHRY and CDR2 SYGVKD. Trimming removed 6 bases at V and 1 base at J, with 13 bases between. There are 14 residues in the CDR3. For the CDR3, the DNA is TGTGCCATCAGATCCGGGACGCAGTCCTACGAGCAGTACTTC. Its translation: CAIRSGTQSYEQYF.

This clone turned up a few times. This sequence joins TRBV6-1 and TRBJ2-3; a possible D gene is TRBD1 (6 bases). Germline V gene data show CDR1 as MNHNS and CDR2 as SASEGT. V dropped 6 bases and J dropped 2 bases, with 9 bases sitting between them. This CDR3 contains 13 residues. The CDR3: CASRQGPTDTQYF. CDR3 sequence (DNA): TGTGCCAGCAGGCAGGGGCCCACAGATACGCAGTATTTT.

This clone was found a few times. V and J are TRBV5-6 and TRBJ1-6; possibly TRBD1 for D (5 bases). The V end lost 0 bases, the J end lost 6 bases, and 7 bases lay between the germline ends. Germline V gene sequence: CDR1 SGHDT, CDR2 YYEEEE. This CDR3 spans 14 amino acids. The CDR3 sequence: CASSLVTVNSPLHF. CDR3 coding DNA: TGTGCCAGCAGCTTGGTGACAGTTAATTCACCCCTCCACTTT. Complete variable domain (other parts from reference TRBV5-6 and TRBJ1-6): DAGVTQSPTHLIKTRGQQVTLRCSPKSGHDTVSWYQQALGQGPQFIFQYYEEEERQRGNFPDRFSGHQFPNYSSELNVNALLLGDSALYLCASSLVTVNSPLHFGNGTRLTVT.

The chain carries TRBV6-5 and TRBJ2-7; D may match TRBD1 or TRBD2 (5 bases each). The CDR3 sequence is 15 residues long. Trimming removed 8 bases at V and 0 bases at J, with 17 bases between. Germline values: CDR1 MNHEY, CDR2 SVGAGI. CDR3 sequence: CASRSGTASSYEQYF. The CDR3 DNA follows: TGTGCCAGCCGGTCCGGGACGGCAAGCTCCTACGAGCAGTACTTC.

This clone was detected only a few times. The V and J genes are TRBV18 and TRBJ2-5; D not resolved. The end of the DNA aligns better with TRBJ2-7, so the J call may be wrong. The CDR3 runs to 14 residues. Per germline, CDR1 KGHSH and CDR2 LQKENI. The CDR3 loop reads CASSPSIASYEQYF. The CDR3 coding sequence is TGTGCCAGCTCACCTTCGATAGCCTCCTACGAGCAGTACTTC.

This clone was detected only a few times. The gene calls are TRBV4-3 and TRBJ2-2; TRBD1 matches 8 bases. The V gene's germline CDR1 is LGHNA and CDR2 YSLEER. V lost 3 bases, J lost 4 bases, and 10 bases stayed unmatched. The CDR3 has 17 amino acids. In DNA, the CDR3 is TGCGCCAGCAGCCAGAATGCAGGGGGCGTTGGCACCGGGGAGCTGTTTTTT. The encoded protein is CASSQNAGGVGTGELFF.

This clone has a handful of counts. CDR3 region: CASSPRWAGTGELFF. CDR3 in DNA: TGTGCCAGCAGCCCCCGGTGGGCCGGCACCGGGGAGCTGTTTTTT. The chain carries TRBV7-2 and TRBJ2-2, with no clear D. Germline V gene lookup returns CDR1 SGHTA and CDR2 FQGNSA. V was shortened by 5 bases and J by 4 bases, with 14 bases between the two germline ends. The CDR3 sequence is 15 residues long.

The V gene is TRBV6-5, the J gene TRBJ2-7, with D perhaps TRBD1 (5 bases). V was clipped by 5 bases and J by 7 bases, with 12 bases between them. Per the germline V gene, CDR1 is MNHEY and CDR2 is SVGAGI. This CDR3 has 12 residues. As DNA, the CDR3 is TGTGCCAGCAGTCCCCCCCAGGGAGAGCAGTACTTC. This sequence encodes CASSPPQGEQYF.

The chain employs TRBV27 and TRBJ2-2, with 8 bases matching TRBD2. This CDR3 contains 16 residues. The germline CDR1 and CDR2 sequences are MNHEY and SMNVEV (reference sequence). With V trimmed by 2 bases and J by 0 bases, 2 bases remained unmatched. CDR3: CASSLRLATNTGELFF. For the CDR3, the DNA is TGTGCCAGCAGTTTAAGACTAGCGACGAACACCGGGGAGCTGTTTTTT.

V gene TRBV5-1 combines with J gene TRBJ2-3; TRBD1 is a possible D gene (6 bases). The CDR3 is 12 residues long. Germline V CDR1 and CDR2: SGHRS, YFSETQ. Trimming took off 5 bases at V and 5 bases at J, with 9 bases between the two ends. The CDR3 region is CASSLDRDTQYF. In DNA form, the CDR3 reads TGCGCCAGCAGTCTGGACAGAGATACGCAGTATTTT.

This chain connects TRBV4-3 to TRBJ1-1, with a possible D match to TRBD1 (6 bases). V lost 6 bases, J lost 5 bases, and 19 bases lay in between. CDR3 length: 15 residues. CDR1 and CDR2 from the germline V gene are LGHNA and YSLEER. CDR3 residues: CASRRQAAGGTEAFF. The DNA for the CDR3 is TGCGCCAGCAGGAGACAGGCCGCGGGCGGGACTGAAGCTTTCTTT.

This clone has only a few counts. The rearrangement links TRBV9 to TRBJ2-7; D tentatively reads TRBD1 or TRBD2 (6 bases each). Trimming stripped 2 bases from V and 2 bases from J, with 11 bases between. Per the germline V gene, CDR1 is SGDLS and CDR2 is YYNGEE. The CDR3 is made up of 14 amino acids. CDR3 region: CASSVGGDTYEQYF. The CDR3 DNA reads as TGTGCCAGCAGCGTCGGCGGGGACACCTACGAGCAGTACTTC.

This clone was found many times. Other DNA sequences from this sample encode an identical CDR3 as well. The chain links TRBV5-1 to TRBJ2-7; D is ambiguous. The CDR3 covers 12 residues. V was shortened by 0 bases and J by 2 bases, with 3 bases between the two germline ends. Germline CDR1 and CDR2: SGHRS and YFSETQ. CDR3 in amino acids: CASSLDTYEQYF. The CDR3 coding sequence is TGCGCCAGCAGCTTGGACACCTACGAGCAGTACTTC.

This clone turned up a few times. Other nucleotide sequences in the sample specify the same CDR3. The chain carries TRBV27 and TRBJ2-7; D gene unclear. CDR1 and CDR2 (germline): MNHEY, SMNVEV (reference sequence). The CDR3 extends over 13 amino acids. Trimming stripped 2 bases from V and 4 bases from J, with 9 bases between. The CDR3 here is CASSLQAGYEQYF. The CDR3 DNA reads TGTGCCAGCAGTTTACAGGCCGGATACGAGCAGTACTTC.

This clone was counted a few times. V and J are TRBV5-1 and TRBJ2-4; the D is unclear. V lost 2 bases, J lost 0 bases, and 9 bases lay in between. Germline V gene sequence: CDR1 SGHRS, CDR2 YFSETQ. The CDR3 is 15 residues long. CDR3 nucleotide sequence: TGCGCCAGCAGCTTCGGCAGCGCAGCCAAAAACATTCAGTACTTC. It specifies CASSFGSAAKNIQYF.

The chain is built from TRBV30 and TRBJ2-7; the D call may be TRBD1 or TRBD2 (5 bases each). Trimming cost V 2 bases and J 7 bases, with 12 bases left between them. The germline V gene encodes CDR1 GTSNPN and CDR2 SVGIG (reference sequence). The CDR3 has 12 residues. The CDR3 region has the DNA TGTGCCTGGAGTCCGGGACGCCGGGAGCAGTACTTC. Its translation is CAWSPGRREQYF.

The chain couples TRBV7-2 to TRBJ2-5; D gene unclear. V was clipped by 3 bases and J by 5 bases, with 10 bases between them. Germline V gene lookup returns CDR1 SGHTA and CDR2 FQGNSA. This CDR3 region has 13 residues. The CDR3 nucleotides are TGTGCCAGCAGCTTGCCCCAAGGGGAGACCCAGTACTTC. Amino acids: CASSLPQGETQYF.

This chain links TRBV7-2 with TRBJ2-7, with 7 bases matching TRBD1. This CDR3 comprises 15 residues. Germline V gene data show CDR1 as SGHTA and CDR2 as FQGNSA. J was trimmed by 4 bases and V by 2 bases; bases with no gene match: 8. CDR3 region: CASSLYRDSKYEQYF. The CDR3 DNA reads TGTGCCAGCAGCTTATACAGGGACAGTAAATACGAGCAGTACTTC.

This clone was observed a handful of times. The chain has TRBV11-3 and TRBJ2-3; perhaps TRBD2 as D (5 bases). V dropped 5 bases and J dropped 2 bases, with 8 bases sitting between them. The germline V gene has CDR1 SGHNT and CDR2 YENEEA. CDR3 length: 13 amino acids. The CDR3 nucleotides are TGTGCCAGCAGCGAAGACTACACAGATACGCAGTATTTT. It encodes CASSEDYTDTQYF.

This clone has more than one count but fewer than ten. CDR3 amino acids: CASRDGTLAYGYTF. The CDR3 nucleotides read TGTGCCAGCAGGGACGGGACCCTAGCTTATGGCTACACCTTC. The V and J genes are TRBV2 and TRBJ1-2; TRBD1 might be the D (5 bases). The germline V gene has CDR1 SNHLY and CDR2 FYNNEI. The CDR3 sequence is 14 residues long. The V and J ends lost 6 bases and 5 bases respectively, with 16 bases between them.

This rearrangement joins TRBV9 to TRBJ2-7; 9 bases match TRBD2. The CDR3 totals 15 residues. V gave up 2 bases and J gave up 0 bases; unmatched junction bases: 3. From germline, CDR1 is SGDLS and CDR2 YYNGEE. As DNA, the CDR3 is TGTGCCAGCAGCGTCAGCGGGGGGTCCTCCTACGAGCAGTACTTC. This translates into CASSVSGGSSYEQYF.

This clone was seen more than once but under ten times. The chain employs TRBV6-5 and TRBJ1-1; no clear D gene. The CDR3 extends over 13 amino acids. Deletions cut 6 bases from V and 1 base from J, with 9 bases between. Germline V gene lookup returns CDR1 MNHEY and CDR2 SVGAGI. The DNA for the CDR3 is TGTGCCAGCAGACATGACAAGAACACTGAAGCTTTCTTT. It encodes CASRHDKNTEAFF.

The rearrangement uses TRBV6-5 and TRBJ2-2; D may be TRBD1 (6 bases). Trimming pared 0 bases from V and 6 bases from J, leaving 8 bases between. The germline gives CDR1 MNHEY, CDR2 SVGAGI. The length of the CDR3 is 14 residues. CDR3 loop: CASSYSQGSGELFF. For the CDR3, the DNA is TGTGCCAGCAGTTACTCACAGGGATCCGGGGAGCTGTTTTTT.

As to this clone: The sample contains more than one DNA sequence encoding this CDR3. The V call is TRBV5-5, the J call TRBJ1-3; D unresolved. Trimming pared 2 bases from V and 4 bases from J, leaving 4 bases between. The germline V gene has CDR1 SGHKS and CDR2 YYEKEE (reference sequence). CDR3 length: 12 amino acids. The CDR3 is CASSLEGNTIYF. CDR3 nucleotide sequence: TGTGCCAGCAGCTTAGAGGGAAACACCATATATTTT.

This CDR3 is CASSLVGGSTDTQYF. The CDR3 bases are TGTGCCAGCAGCTTAGTCGGGGGGAGCACAGATACGCAGTATTTT. This sequence joins TRBV11-2 and TRBJ2-3; 7 bases line up with TRBD2. The CDR3 spans 15 residues. Germline loops: CDR1 SGHAT, CDR2 FQNNGV. Trimming removed 1 base from V and 0 bases from J; junction bases left unmatched: 1.

This clone was seen repeatedly, ten times or more. This rearrangement joins TRBV10-3 to TRBJ2-5, with TRBD1 matching 7 bases. This CDR3 has 14 amino acids. Germline values: CDR1 ENHRY, CDR2 SYGVKD. V lost 3 bases and J lost 2; bases outside the gene matches: 3. CDR3 residues: CAISDGQEQETQYF. DNA for the CDR3: TGTGCCATCAGTGATGGACAGGAGCAAGAGACCCAGTACTTC.

This clone was counted only a few times. The chain links TRBV6-6 to TRBJ1-1; TRBD1 agrees at 7 bases. This CDR3 has 15 residues. Germline assignment: CDR1 MNHNY and CDR2 SVGAGI (reference sequence). V was pared by 5 bases and J by 1 base, with 7 bases of the junction left unmatched. CDR3 protein: CASSRKGAKNTEAFF. The CDR3 DNA sequence: TGTGCCAGCAGTCGTAAGGGGGCTAAGAACACTGAAGCTTTCTTT.

The rearrangement links TRBV30 to TRBJ1-4, with D tentatively TRBD1 (6 bases). V shed 5 bases and J shed 0 bases, with 10 bases lying between them. CDR1 is GTSNPN, CDR2 SVGIG, per germline (reference sequence). There are 14 residues in the CDR3. The CDR3 coding sequence is TGTGCCTGGGCCCGGGGGCCAACTAATGAAAAACTGTTTTTT. Translated: CAWARGPTNEKLFF. Filled out from reference TRBV30 and TRBJ1-4, the complete variable domain reads SQTIHQWPATLVQPVGSPLSLECTVEGTSNPNLYWYRQAAGRGLQLLFYSVGIGQISSEVPQNLSASRPQDRQFILSSKKLLLSDSGFYLCAWARGPTNEKLFFGSGTQLSVL.